Presented here are 25 T cell receptor beta chains from one specimen sequenced in a study of blood T cell repertoires in COVID-19. The protocol was immunoSEQ multiplex PCR, while the TCRdb copy is restricted to in-frame clones and leaves out a portion. Of over 350,000 clones in the sample, 87% are singletons; the top ten hold roughly 10%. The specimen was PBMCs or T cells enriched from blood (not recorded which). Receptor source: a woman between 45 and 65 years old who had recovered from COVID-19.

V and J are TRBV2 and TRBJ1-4, with 8 bases fitting TRBD1. Trimming cost V 4 bases and J 7 bases; bases outside gene matches: 8. Germline V gene sequence: CDR1 SNHLY, CDR2 FYNNEI. The CDR3 has 15 residues. This CDR3 is CASSADRGIVEKLFF. CDR3 bases: TGTGCCAGCAGTGCTGACAGGGGAATTGTTGAAAAACTGTTTTTT. Together with reference TRBV2 and TRBJ1-4, the CDR3 gives the full variable domain: EPEVTQTPSHQVTQMGQEVILRCVPISNHLYFYWYRQILGQKVEFLVSFYNNEISEKSEIFDDQFSVERPDGSNFTLKIRSTKLEDSAMYFCASSADRGIVEKLFFGSGTQLSVL.

The chain carries TRBV19 and TRBJ1-1, with 8 nucleotides matching TRBD1. This CDR3 is 14 amino acids long. CDR1 is LNHDA and CDR2 is SQIVND in the germline V gene (reference sequence). After removal of 5 bases from V and 3 bases from J, the junction contained 5 bases not matched to a gene. The CDR3 DNA follows: TGTGCCAGTAGTTCTTGGGACAGGTACACTGAAGCTTTCTTT. Its translation: CASSSWDRYTEAFF.

This chain links TRBV6-2 or TRBV6-3 with TRBJ2-3; weak D call: TRBD2 (7 bases). Between the trimmed V and J ends, which lost 0 bases and 2 bases, there was a span of 21 bases. The germline gives CDR1 MNHEY, CDR2 SVGEGT. The CDR3 spans 19 residues. CDR3 sequence: CASSYSVAGAATNTDTQYF. The CDR3 DNA sequence: TGTGCCAGCAGTTACTCCGTCGCGGGGGCCGCGACTAACACAGATACGCAGTATTTT.

V usage is TRBV4-3 and J usage is TRBJ1-2; D is ambiguous. Trimming left V 1 base short and J 8 bases short, with 8 bases between. The CDR3 totals 12 residues. Germline CDR1 is LGHNA and CDR2 is YSLEER. The CDR3 sequence: CASSQGGRGYTF. CDR3 nucleotide sequence: TGCGCCAGCAGCCAAGGAGGGAGAGGCTACACCTTC.

This clone was counted a single time. The chain combines TRBV11-1 with TRBJ2-3; possible D gene TRBD2, 5 bases. This CDR3 comprises 14 residues. Deletions cut 3 bases from V and 1 base from J, with 8 bases between. Germline lookup yields CDR1 SGHAT and CDR2 FQDESV (reference sequence). In nucleotides, the CDR3 is TGTGCCAGCAGCTTTCCGGAGGGCACAGATACGCAGTATTTT. The encoded protein is CASSFPEGTDTQYF.

This chain joins TRBV7-9 and TRBJ1-1, with TRBD1 matching over 9 bases. Trimming at V came to 4 bases and at J to 6 bases, leaving 6 bases not matched to a gene. The CDR3 consists of 14 residues. Germline lookup yields CDR1 SEHNR and CDR2 FQNEAQ (reference sequence). The DNA for the CDR3 is TGTGCCAGCAGCTCCGGGACAGGGTTTTCTGAAGCTTTCTTT. It encodes CASSSGTGFSEAFF.

Notes on this clone: Other DNA sequences within the sample encode an identical CDR3. The rearrangement joins TRBV14 to TRBJ2-1; 7 bases align to TRBD1. Unmatched junction bases numbered 6, after V lost 4 bases and J lost 3 bases. This CDR3 is 15 amino acids long. Germline V gene lookup returns CDR1 SGHDN and CDR2 FVKESK. Here the CDR3 reads CASSLLGQVYNEQFF. DNA of the CDR3: TGTGCCAGCAGCCTCCTCGGACAGGTCTACAATGAGCAGTTCTTC.

The chain is built from TRBV5-6 and TRBJ1-2, with a weak D call TRBD1 (6 bases). Per the germline V gene, CDR1 is SGHDT and CDR2 is YYEEEE. The V and J ends lost 4 bases and 5 bases respectively, with 27 bases between them. This CDR3 contains 18 residues. CDR3 sequence: CASSLILSRKDRPYGYTF. The DNA of the CDR3 is TGTGCCAGCAGCCTAATTTTATCCCGGAAGGACAGACCTTATGGCTACACCTTC.

The chain uses TRBV7-5 and TRBJ1-1; the table's D call of TRBD1 was not tested on the DNA. TRBV7-5 is labeled a pseudogene. The CDR3 covers 14 residues. CDR3 in amino acids: CARSLAGLYTEAFF. The CDR3 bases are TGTGCCAGAAGCTTAGCAGGGTTGTACACTGAAGCTTTCTTT.

The rearrangement joins TRBV6-5 to TRBJ1-2; D remains ambiguous. CDR3 length: 14 residues. Germline V gene lookup returns CDR1 MNHEY and CDR2 SVGAGI. Trimming stripped 0 bases from V and 4 bases from J, with 9 bases between. The CDR3 reads CASSYSERLYGYTF. The CDR3 DNA reads TGTGCCAGCAGTTACTCCGAGAGGCTCTATGGCTACACCTTC.

The V call is TRBV16, the J call TRBJ1-5; D is perhaps TRBD1 (5 bases). This CDR3 has 15 residues. V lost 2 bases, J lost 7 bases, and 15 bases lay in between. CDR1 and CDR2 from the germline V gene are KGHSY and FQNENV. CDR3 in amino acids: CASSQGGVAGQPQHF. In nucleotides, the CDR3 is TGTGCCAGCAGCCAAGGAGGGGTCGCGGGGCAGCCCCAGCATTTT.

V is TRBV3-1 (or the pseudogene TRBV3-2) and J is TRBJ2-2; tentatively, D is TRBD1 (7 bases). The CDR3 is made up of 18 amino acids. Trimming removed 0 bases at V and 5 bases at J, with 19 bases between. Germline CDR1 LGHDT, CDR2 YNNKEL (reference sequence). DNA of the CDR3: TGTGCCAGCAGCCAAGAAGGGACAGTAGGGACTGGTACCGGGGAGCTGTTTTTT. It encodes CASSQEGTVGTGTGELFF.

V and J are TRBV28 and TRBJ2-1; maybe TRBD1 (6 bases). The V gene's germline CDR1 is MDHEN and CDR2 SYDVKM. V dropped 8 bases and J dropped 2 bases, with 16 bases sitting between them. The CDR3 totals 15 residues. The CDR3 sequence is CASGVSGTPYNEQFF. In DNA, the CDR3 is TGTGCCAGCGGCGTTTCCGGGACACCCTACAATGAGCAGTTCTTC.

V and J are TRBV5-6 and TRBJ2-2; TRBD1 matches at 8 bases. The V gene end was trimmed by 1 base and the J gene end by 1 base; junction bases not matched to a gene: 3. The CDR3 consists of 16 residues. In germline, CDR1 is SGHDT, CDR2 YYEEEE. CDR3 nucleotides: TGTGCCAGCAGCTTGCTCAGGGGGCAGAACACCGGGGAGCTGTTTTTT. It specifies CASSLLRGQNTGELFF.

The chain carries TRBV7-2 and TRBJ1-2; TRBD1 matches at 11 bases. Per the germline V gene, CDR1 is SGHTA and CDR2 is FQGNSA. The CDR3 spans 14 residues. J gave up 7 bases and V 4 bases, and 5 bases lay outside the gene matches. Here the CDR3 DNA reads TGTGCCAGCAGCTCCGGGACAGGGGGTCTTGGCTACACCTTC. Its translation: CASSSGTGGLGYTF.

CDR3 region: CASSHDLIQVNEKLFF. The CDR3 DNA reads TGCGCCAGCAGTCATGATCTAATACAGGTTAATGAAAAACTGTTTTTT. The V and J genes are TRBV23-1 and TRBJ1-4; TRBD1 is a possible D gene (5 bases). TRBV23-1 is placed among ORFs of uncertain function. This CDR3 has 16 residues. The germline V and J ends were trimmed by 3 bases and 4 bases, with 15 bases remaining between them.

This chain links TRBV20-1 with TRBJ1-1; 10 positions agree with TRBD1. The junction had 2 bases not matched to a gene; V was cut back by 3 bases and J by 7 bases. CDR1 is DFQATT and CDR2 is SNEGSKA in the germline V gene (reference sequence). The CDR3 is 12 residues long. The CDR3 loop is CSASGQGVEAFF. In DNA, the CDR3 is TGCAGTGCTAGTGGACAGGGGGTTGAAGCTTTCTTT.

This clone turned up a few times. V is TRBV7-2 and J is TRBJ1-4; D not resolved. V lost 2 bases and J lost 0, with 10 bases in between. There are 16 residues in the CDR3. Germline CDR1 is SGHTA and CDR2 is FQGNSA. The chain's CDR3 is CASSLIRGATNEKLFF. In DNA form, the CDR3 reads TGTGCCAGCAGCTTAATACGAGGTGCAACTAATGAAAAACTGTTTTTT.

A remark on this clone: One junction end does not reproduce the germline sequence, and a read error may be involved. The rearrangement joins TRBV7-2 to TRBJ1-4; no clear D gene. Germline lookup yields CDR1 SGHTA and CDR2 FQGNSA. This CDR3 is built from 15 residues. The CDR3, as DNA: TGTGCCAGCAGCCCCCGCGCGGGTACTAGTGAAAAACTGTTTTTT. It codes for CASSPRAGTSEKLFF.

The gene calls are TRBV2 and TRBJ1-5, with D unresolved. The CDR3 length is 13 residues. Trimming cost V 7 bases and J 1 base, with 8 bases left between them. Per germline, CDR1 SNHLY and CDR2 FYNNEI. CDR3 sequence: CASNVVSNQPQHF. The CDR3 DNA follows: TGTGCCAGCAACGTAGTCAGCAATCAGCCCCAGCATTTT.

This clone showed up just once. The V and J genes are TRBV7-2 and TRBJ2-3; 9 bases fit TRBD2. The germline gives CDR1 SGHTA, CDR2 FQGNSA. V lost 4 bases and J lost 5; bases outside the gene matches: 13. The CDR3 totals 17 residues. CDR3 protein: CASSSVRRGGGGDTQYF. The CDR3 DNA follows: TGTGCCAGCAGCTCCGTACGGCGGGGGGGAGGGGGAGATACGCAGTATTTT. Complete variable domain (other parts from reference TRBV7-2 and TRBJ2-3): GAGVSQSPSNKVTEKGKDVELRCDPISGHTALYWYRQSLGQGLEFLIYFQGNSAPDKSGLPSDRFSAERTGGSVSTLTIQRTQQEDSAVYLCASSSVRRGGGGDTQYFGPGTRLTVL.

The genes are TRBV25-1 and TRBJ1-1; D perhaps matches TRBD1 (5 bases). The CDR3 totals 14 residues. V was clipped by 4 bases and J by 1 base, with 10 bases between them. CDR1 and CDR2 from the germline V gene are MGHDK and SYGVNS. CDR3 sequence reads: CASSGGGTNTEAFF. The CDR3 DNA sequence: TGTGCCAGCAGTGGGGGCGGGACGAACACTGAAGCTTTCTTT.

The gene calls are TRBV24-1 and TRBJ2-1, with 9 positions matching TRBD2. V trimming: 5 bases; J trimming: 4 bases; junction bases outside the gene matches: 11. The CDR3 loop spans 17 amino acids. Germline loops: CDR1 KGHDR, CDR2 SFDVKD. The CDR3 nucleotides read TGTGCCACCAGTGCGGGGCCTAGCGGGGCAAAATACAATGAGCAGTTCTTC. It encodes CATSAGPSGAKYNEQFF.

This chain uses TRBV27 with TRBJ2-1; 13 nucleotides line up with TRBD2. Trimming took 5 bases from V and 6 from J; bases not matched to a gene: 7. CDR1 and CDR2 (germline): MNHEY, SMNVEV (reference sequence). CDR3 length: 16 amino acids. The CDR3 region has the DNA TGTGCCAGCAGTCCTCCGGGACTAGCGGGGCCCAATGAGCAGTTCTTC. This codes for CASSPPGLAGPNEQFF.

The chain joins TRBV5-6 to TRBJ1-4; D possibly corresponds to TRBD1 (6 bases). Between the trimmed V and J ends, which lost 4 bases and 4 bases, there was a span of 14 bases. The CDR3 runs to 15 residues. Germline V gene lookup returns CDR1 SGHDT and CDR2 YYEEEE. The CDR3 region is CASSLRTALNEKLFF. CDR3 in DNA: TGTGCCAGCAGCCTAAGGACAGCTCTTAATGAAAAACTGTTTTTT.